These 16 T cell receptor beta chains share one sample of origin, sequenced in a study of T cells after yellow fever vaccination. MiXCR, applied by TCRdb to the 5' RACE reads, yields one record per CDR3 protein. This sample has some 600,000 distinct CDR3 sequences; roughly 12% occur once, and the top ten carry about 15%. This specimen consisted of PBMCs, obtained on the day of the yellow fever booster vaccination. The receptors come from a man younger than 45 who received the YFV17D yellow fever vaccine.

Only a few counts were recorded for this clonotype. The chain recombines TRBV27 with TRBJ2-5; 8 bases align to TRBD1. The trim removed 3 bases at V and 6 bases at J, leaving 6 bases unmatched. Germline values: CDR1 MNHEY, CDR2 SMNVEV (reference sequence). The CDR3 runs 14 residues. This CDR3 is CASSFTGTGKTQYF. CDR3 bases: TGTGCCAGCAGTTTCACCGGGACAGGAAAGACCCAGTACTTC.

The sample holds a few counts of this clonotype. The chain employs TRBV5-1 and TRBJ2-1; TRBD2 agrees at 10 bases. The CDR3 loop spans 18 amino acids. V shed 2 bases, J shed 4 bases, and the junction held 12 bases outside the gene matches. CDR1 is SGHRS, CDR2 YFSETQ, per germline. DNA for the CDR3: TGCGCCAGCAGCTTAACTGCTAGCGGGAGCCTCCCTTACAATGAGCAGTTCTTC. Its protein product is CASSLTASGSLPYNEQFF.

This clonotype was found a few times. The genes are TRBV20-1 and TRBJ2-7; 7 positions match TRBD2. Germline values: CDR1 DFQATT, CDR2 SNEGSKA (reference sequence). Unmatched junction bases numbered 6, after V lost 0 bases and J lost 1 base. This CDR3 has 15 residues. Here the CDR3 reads CSAREVGGRSYEQYF. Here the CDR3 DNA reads TGCAGTGCTAGAGAGGTGGGAGGGAGGTCCTACGAGCAGTACTTC.

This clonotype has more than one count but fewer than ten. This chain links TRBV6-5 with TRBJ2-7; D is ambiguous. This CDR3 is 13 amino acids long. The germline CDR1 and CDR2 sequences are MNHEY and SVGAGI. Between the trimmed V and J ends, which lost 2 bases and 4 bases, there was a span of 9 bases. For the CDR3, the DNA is TGTGCCAGCAGTTACGACTCCCGGTACGAGCAGTACTTC. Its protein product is CASSYDSRYEQYF.

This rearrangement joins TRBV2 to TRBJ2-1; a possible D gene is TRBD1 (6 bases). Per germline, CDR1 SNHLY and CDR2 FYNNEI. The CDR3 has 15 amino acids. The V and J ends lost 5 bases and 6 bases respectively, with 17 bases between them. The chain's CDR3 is CASSKTGLGSNEQFF. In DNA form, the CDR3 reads TGTGCCAGCAGTAAGACAGGCCTAGGGTCCAATGAGCAGTTCTTC.

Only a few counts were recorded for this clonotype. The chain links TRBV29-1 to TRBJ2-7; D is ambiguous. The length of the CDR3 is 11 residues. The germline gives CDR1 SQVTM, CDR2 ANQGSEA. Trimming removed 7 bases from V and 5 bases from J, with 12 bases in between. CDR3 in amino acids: CSGALENEQYF. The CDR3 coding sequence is TGCAGCGGGGCCCTAGAGAACGAGCAGTACTTC.

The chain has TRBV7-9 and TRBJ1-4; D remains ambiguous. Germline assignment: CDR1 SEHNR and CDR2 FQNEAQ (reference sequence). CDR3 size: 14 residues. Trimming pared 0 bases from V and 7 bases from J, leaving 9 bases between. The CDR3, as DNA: TGTGCCAGCAGCTTAGCAGGGTCTCTTGAAAAACTGTTTTTT. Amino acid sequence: CASSLAGSLEKLFF.

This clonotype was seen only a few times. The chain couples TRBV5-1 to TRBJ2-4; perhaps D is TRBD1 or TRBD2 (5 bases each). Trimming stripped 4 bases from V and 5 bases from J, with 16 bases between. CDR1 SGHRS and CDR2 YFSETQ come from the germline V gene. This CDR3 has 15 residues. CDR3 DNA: TGCGCCAGCAGCCCGGGGCTGGGAATCCAAAACATTCAGTACTTC. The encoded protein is CASSPGLGIQNIQYF. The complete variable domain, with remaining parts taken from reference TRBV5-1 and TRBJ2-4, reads KAGVTQTPRYLIKTRGQQVTLSCSPISGHRSVSWYQQTPGQGLQFLFEYFSETQRNKGNFPGRFSGRQFSNSRSEMNVSTLELGDSALYLCASSPGLGIQNIQYFGAGTRLSVL.

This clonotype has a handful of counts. The CDR3 here is CASSPRTATEQYF. The DNA of the CDR3 is TGTGCCAGCAGCCCCCGGACAGCCACCGAGCAGTACTTC. This rearrangement joins TRBV5-4 to TRBJ2-7; D is possibly TRBD1 (6 bases). Germline V lookup: CDR1 SGHNT, CDR2 YYREEE (reference sequence). The CDR3 contains 13 residues. V was cut by 4 bases and J by 6 bases, with 14 bases left in between.

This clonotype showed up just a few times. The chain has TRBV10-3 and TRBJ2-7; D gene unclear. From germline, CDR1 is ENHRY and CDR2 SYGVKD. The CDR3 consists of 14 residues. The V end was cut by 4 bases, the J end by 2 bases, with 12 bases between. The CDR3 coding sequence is TGTGCCATCAGTGCTGGCGTCTCAACCTACGAGCAGTACTTC. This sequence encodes CAISAGVSTYEQYF.

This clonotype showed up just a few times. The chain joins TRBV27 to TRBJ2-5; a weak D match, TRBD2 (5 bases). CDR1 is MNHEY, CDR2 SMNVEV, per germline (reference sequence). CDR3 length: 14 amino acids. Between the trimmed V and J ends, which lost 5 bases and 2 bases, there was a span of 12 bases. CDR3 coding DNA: TGTGCCAGCAGTACCACCGGGGTACAAGAGACCCAGTACTTC. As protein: CASSTTGVQETQYF.

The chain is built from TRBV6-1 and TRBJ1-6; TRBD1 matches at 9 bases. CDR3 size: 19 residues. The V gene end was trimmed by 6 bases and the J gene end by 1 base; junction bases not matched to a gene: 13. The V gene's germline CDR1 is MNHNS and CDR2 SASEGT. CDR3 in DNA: TGTGCCAGCAGCACACAGGGGGCGGTCGCCCGGTCCTATAATTCACCCCTCCACTTT. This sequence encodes CASSTQGAVARSYNSPLHF.

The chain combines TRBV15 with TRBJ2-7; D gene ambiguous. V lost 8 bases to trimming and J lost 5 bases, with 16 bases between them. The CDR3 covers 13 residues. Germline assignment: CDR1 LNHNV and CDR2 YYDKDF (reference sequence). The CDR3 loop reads CATSLGTQNEQYF. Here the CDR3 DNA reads TGTGCCACCTCTCTGGGTACCCAGAACGAGCAGTACTTC.

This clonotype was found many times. The CDR3 loop is CASSLEGAQVGELFF. CDR3 DNA: TGTGCCAGCAGCTTGGAGGGGGCACAAGTCGGGGAGCTGTTTTTT. The J gene is TRBJ2-2, the V gene TRBV5-5; 7 positions agree with TRBD1. This CDR3 is 15 amino acids long. The germline V gene encodes CDR1 SGHKS and CDR2 YYEKEE (reference sequence). Trimming removed 0 bases from V and 7 bases from J; junction bases left unmatched: 6.

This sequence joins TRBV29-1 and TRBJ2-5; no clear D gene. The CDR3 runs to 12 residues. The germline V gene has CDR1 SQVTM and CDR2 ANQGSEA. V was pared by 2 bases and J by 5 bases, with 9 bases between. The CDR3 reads CSVELGAETQYF. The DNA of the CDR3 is TGCAGCGTTGAACTGGGTGCCGAGACCCAGTACTTC.

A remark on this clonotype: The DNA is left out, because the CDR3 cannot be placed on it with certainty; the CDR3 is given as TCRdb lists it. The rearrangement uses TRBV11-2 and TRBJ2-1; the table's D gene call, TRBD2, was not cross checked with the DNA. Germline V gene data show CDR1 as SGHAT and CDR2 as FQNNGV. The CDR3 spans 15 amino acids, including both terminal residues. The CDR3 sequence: CASSSTRGVGGGSFF.